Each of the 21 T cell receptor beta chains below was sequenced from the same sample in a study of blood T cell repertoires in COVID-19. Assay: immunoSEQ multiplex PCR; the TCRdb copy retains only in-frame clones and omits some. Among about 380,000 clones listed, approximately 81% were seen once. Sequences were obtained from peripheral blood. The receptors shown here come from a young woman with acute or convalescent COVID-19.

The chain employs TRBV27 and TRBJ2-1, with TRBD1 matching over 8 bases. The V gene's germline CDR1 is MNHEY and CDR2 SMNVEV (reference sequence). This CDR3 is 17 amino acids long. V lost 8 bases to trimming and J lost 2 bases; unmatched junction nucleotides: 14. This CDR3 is CASATDRAAVAYNEQFF. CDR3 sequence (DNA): TGTGCCAGCGCTACGGACAGGGCTGCTGTCGCCTACAATGAGCAGTTCTTC.

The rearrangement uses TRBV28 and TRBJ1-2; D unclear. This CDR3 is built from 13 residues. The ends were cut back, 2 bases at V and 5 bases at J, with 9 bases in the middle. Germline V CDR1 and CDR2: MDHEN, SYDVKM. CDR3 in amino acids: CASSLTHQYGYTF. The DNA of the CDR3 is TGTGCCAGCAGTTTAACTCACCAATATGGCTACACCTTC.

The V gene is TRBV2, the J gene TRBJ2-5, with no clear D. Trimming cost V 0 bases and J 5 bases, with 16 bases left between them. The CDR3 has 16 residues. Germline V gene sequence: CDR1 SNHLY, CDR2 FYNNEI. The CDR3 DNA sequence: TGTGCCAGCAGTGAAGCGCTTTTGGCTAAGAGGGAGACCCAGTACTTC. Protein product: CASSEALLAKRETQYF. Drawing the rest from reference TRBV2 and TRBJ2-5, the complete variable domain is EPEVTQTPSHQVTQMGQEVILRCVPISNHLYFYWYRQILGQKVEFLVSFYNNEISEKSEIFDDQFSVERPDGSNFTLKIRSTKLEDSAMYFCASSEALLAKRETQYFGPGTRLLVL.

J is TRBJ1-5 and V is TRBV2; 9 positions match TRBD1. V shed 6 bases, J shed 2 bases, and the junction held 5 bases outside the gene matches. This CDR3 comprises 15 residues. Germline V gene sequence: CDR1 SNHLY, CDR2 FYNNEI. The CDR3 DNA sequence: TGTGCCAGCAGCCAACAGGGGGCCCGCAATCAGCCCCAGCATTTT. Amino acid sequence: CASSQQGARNQPQHF.

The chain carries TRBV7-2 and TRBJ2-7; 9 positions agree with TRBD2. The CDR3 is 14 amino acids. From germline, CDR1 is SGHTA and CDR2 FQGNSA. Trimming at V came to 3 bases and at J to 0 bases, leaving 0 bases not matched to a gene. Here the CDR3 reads CASSLTSGSYEQYF. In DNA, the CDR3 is TGTGCCAGCAGCTTGACTAGCGGCTCCTACGAGCAGTACTTC. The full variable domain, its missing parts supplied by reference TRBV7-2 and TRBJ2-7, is GAGVSQSPSNKVTEKGKDVELRCDPISGHTALYWYRQSLGQGLEFLIYFQGNSAPDKSGLPSDRFSAERTGGSVSTLTIQRTQQEDSAVYLCASSLTSGSYEQYFGPGTRLTVT.

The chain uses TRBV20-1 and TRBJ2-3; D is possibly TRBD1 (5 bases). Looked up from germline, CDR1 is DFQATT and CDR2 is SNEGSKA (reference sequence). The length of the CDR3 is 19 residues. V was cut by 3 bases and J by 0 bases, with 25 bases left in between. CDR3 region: CSASDRGAAKTASTDTQYF. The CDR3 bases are TGCAGTGCTAGTGACCGTGGGGCCGCCAAGACAGCTAGCACAGATACGCAGTATTTT.

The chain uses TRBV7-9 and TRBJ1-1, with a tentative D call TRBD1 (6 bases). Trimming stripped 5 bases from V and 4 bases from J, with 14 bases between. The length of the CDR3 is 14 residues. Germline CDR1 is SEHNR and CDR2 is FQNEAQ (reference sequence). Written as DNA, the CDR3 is TGTGCCAGCAGCGAACAGGGTAGGGTCACTGAAGCTTTCTTT. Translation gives CASSEQGRVTEAFF.

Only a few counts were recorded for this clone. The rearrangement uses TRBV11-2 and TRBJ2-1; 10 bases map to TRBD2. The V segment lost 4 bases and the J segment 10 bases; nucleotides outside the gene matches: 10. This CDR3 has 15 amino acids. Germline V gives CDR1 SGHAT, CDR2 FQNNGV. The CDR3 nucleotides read TGTGCCAGCAGCTCCCTAGCGGGGGTGGGTCAAGAGCAGTTCTTC. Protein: CASSSLAGVGQEQFF.

In DNA form, the CDR3 reads TGTGCCAGCAGTCCCGGAGAAATGAACACTGAAGCTTTCTTT. It is translated as CASSPGEMNTEAFF. The chain couples TRBV28 to TRBJ1-1, with no clear D. CDR1 is MDHEN and CDR2 is SYDVKM in the germline V gene. V was clipped by 5 bases and J by 0 bases, with 10 bases between them. The CDR3 totals 14 residues.

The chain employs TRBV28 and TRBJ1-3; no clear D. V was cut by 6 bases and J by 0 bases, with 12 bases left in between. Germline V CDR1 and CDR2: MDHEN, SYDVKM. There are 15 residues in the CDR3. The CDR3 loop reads CASSPTSVSGNTIYF. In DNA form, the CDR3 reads TGTGCCAGCAGCCCGACTTCCGTCTCTGGAAACACCATATATTTT. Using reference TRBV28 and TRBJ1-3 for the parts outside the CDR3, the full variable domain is DVKVTQSSRYLVKRTGEKVFLECVQDMDHENMFWYRQDPGLGLRLIYFSYDVKMKEKGDIPEGYSVSREKKERFSLILESASTNQTSMYLCASSPTSVSGNTIYFGEGSWLTVV.

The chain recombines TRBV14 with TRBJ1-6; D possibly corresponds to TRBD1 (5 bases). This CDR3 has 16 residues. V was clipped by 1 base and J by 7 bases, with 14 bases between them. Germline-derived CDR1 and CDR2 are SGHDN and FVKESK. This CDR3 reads CASSQVSGGVNSPLHF. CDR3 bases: TGTGCCAGCAGCCAAGTGTCGGGAGGGGTGAATTCACCCCTCCACTTT. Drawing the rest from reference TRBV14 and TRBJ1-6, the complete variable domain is EAGVTQFPSHSVIEKGQTVTLRCDPISGHDNLYWYRRVMGKEIKFLLHFVKESKQDESGMPNNRFLAERTGGTYSTLKVQPAELEDSGVYFCASSQVSGGVNSPLHFGNGTRLTVT.

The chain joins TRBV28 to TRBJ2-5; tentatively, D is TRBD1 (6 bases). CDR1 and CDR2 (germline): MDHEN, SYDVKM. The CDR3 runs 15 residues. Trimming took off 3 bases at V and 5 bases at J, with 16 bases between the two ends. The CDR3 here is CASSLSNRVRETQYF. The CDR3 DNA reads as TGTGCCAGCAGTTTGAGCAACAGGGTTCGGGAGACCCAGTACTTC.

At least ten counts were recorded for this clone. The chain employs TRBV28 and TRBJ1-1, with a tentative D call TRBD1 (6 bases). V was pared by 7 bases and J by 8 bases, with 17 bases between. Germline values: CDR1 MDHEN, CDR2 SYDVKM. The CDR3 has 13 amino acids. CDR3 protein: CASIPSGHQEAFF. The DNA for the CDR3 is TGTGCCAGCATTCCATCGGGACACCAGGAAGCTTTCTTT.

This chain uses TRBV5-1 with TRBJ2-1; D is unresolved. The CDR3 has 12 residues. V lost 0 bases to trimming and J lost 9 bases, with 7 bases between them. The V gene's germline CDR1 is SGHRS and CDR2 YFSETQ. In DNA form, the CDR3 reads TGCGCCAGCAGCTTGGCGGGTCCTGAGCAGTTCTTC. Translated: CASSLAGPEQFF.

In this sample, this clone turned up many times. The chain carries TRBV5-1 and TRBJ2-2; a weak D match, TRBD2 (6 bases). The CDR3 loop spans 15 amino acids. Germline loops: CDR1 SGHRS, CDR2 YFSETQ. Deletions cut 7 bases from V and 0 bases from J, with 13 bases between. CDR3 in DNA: TGCGCCAGCGGGACTGGGCAATCGAACACCGGGGAGCTGTTTTTT. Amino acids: CASGTGQSNTGELFF.

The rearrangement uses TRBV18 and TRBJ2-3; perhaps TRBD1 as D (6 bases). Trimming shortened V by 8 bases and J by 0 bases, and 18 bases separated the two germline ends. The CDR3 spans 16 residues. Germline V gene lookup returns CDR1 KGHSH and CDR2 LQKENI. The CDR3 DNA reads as TGTGCCAGCCCCCGGGACACCGATCTTAGCACAGATACGCAGTATTTT. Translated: CASPRDTDLSTDTQYF.

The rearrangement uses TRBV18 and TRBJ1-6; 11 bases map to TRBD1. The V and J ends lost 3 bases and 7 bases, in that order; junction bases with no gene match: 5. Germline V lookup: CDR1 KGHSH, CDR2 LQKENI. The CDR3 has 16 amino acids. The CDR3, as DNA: TGTGCCAGCTCACCGGGACAGGGGGGATTCAATTCACCCCTCCACTTT. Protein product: CASSPGQGGFNSPLHF.

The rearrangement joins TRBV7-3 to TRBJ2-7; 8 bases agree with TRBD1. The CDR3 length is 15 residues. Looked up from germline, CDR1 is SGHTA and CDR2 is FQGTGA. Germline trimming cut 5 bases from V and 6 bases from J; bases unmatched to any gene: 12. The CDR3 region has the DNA TGTGCCAGCAGCCCGACAGGGGCAAAGGTGGGCGAGCAGTACTTC. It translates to CASSPTGAKVGEQYF.

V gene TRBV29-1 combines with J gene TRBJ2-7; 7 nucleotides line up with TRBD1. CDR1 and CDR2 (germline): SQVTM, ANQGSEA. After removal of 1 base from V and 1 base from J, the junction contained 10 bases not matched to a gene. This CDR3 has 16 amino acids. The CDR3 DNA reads TGCAGCGTTGAAGTTTGGGACAGTCGGGCTTCCTACGAGCAGTACTTC. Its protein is CSVEVWDSRASYEQYF.

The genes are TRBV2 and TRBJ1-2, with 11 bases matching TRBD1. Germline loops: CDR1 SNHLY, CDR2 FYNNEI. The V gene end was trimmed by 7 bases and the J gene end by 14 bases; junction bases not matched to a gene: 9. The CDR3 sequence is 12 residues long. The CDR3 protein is CASNADRGHETF. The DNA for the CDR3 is TGTGCCAGCAATGCGGACAGGGGGCATGAAACCTTC.

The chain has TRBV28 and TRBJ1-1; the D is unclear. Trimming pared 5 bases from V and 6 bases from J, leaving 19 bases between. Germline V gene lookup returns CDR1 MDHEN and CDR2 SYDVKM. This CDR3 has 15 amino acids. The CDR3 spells CASSLTWTGGAEAFF. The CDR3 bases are TGTGCCAGCAGTCTTACCTGGACGGGAGGAGCTGAAGCTTTCTTT.